Detailed here is one T cell receptor beta chain. Its specificity is unknown. The data are from a study of vaccination and CD4 T cells after COVID-19. Turning to the study itself: Researchers treated control cultures with a CEFX pool, an HIV-1 Nef pool, or no peptide. Study-wide findings and caveats: Researchers report that a median approximately 85% of reactive clones in convalescent patients surfaced only post-vaccination.

The Oncomine TCR Beta short-read assay was applied to DNA of cultured CD4+ T cells. Each CDR3 protein gets one entry after TCRdb re-called the PCR reads with MiXCR. Here the sample spans some 18,000 distinct CDR3 sequences, approximately 29% being singletons. The treatment was: approximately 11-day PBMC culture with coronavirus spike peptide pools or control peptides (ViraFEST assay). At days 3 and 7, half the medium was exchanged for fresh IL-2 medium. Germline V gene lookup returns CDR1 MNHNS and CDR2 SASEGT. Trimming stripped 5 bases from V and 6 bases from J, with 14 bases between. The CDR3 totals 14 residues.

V is TRBV6-1 and J is TRBJ1-5; D is possibly TRBD1 (6 bases). The receptor's source is a human donor with COVID-19. Sequencing was done on a sample of cultured CD4+ T cells from blood. The CDR3 loop reads CASSNPGGAQPQHF. The CDR3 region has the DNA TGTGCCAGCAGTAATCCGGGGGGCGCTCAGCCCCAGCATTTT.